This TCR beta chain was captured in a study of cytomegalovirus exposure and HLA in healthy donors (dated by TCRdb to the late 2010s). Regarding the study in general: According to an earlier analysis of 587 of the donors, about 170 million T cells yielded 95 million to 140 million unique TCR beta sequences and roughly 280 Gb of sequence data. To predict cytomegalovirus infection status, the study brought together high-throughput TCR immunosequencing, statistical association of individual TCRs with disease status, and machine learning. The study used immunosequencing to profile the T cell repertoires of several hundred subjects and linked those repertoires to cytomegalovirus serostatus. Every discovery cohort repertoire had been produced on one sequencing platform. A later analysis re-analyzed previously published TCR beta repertoires from 550 to 700 donors and added high-resolution HLA genotyping to study TCR occurrence patterns. Of the 398 genotyped donors, approximately 83% fell in the genetic ancestry cluster associated with self-reported Caucasian donors. Typing coverage differed by locus: A, B, C, DRB1 and DQB1 were typed in roughly 629-630 donors, DQA1 in about 500, DPA1 in 600 to 610, and DPB1 in approximately 450. HLA typing included class I and class II loci at four-digit resolution. The study was designed to test whether signatures of past pathogen exposure could be identified by cataloging public T cell receptors. An earlier analysis of 587 of the donors used high-throughput TCR beta sequencing to judge whether each TCR beta V gene segment behaved as functional or pseudogenic. Five DR-DQ haplotypes were handled as single units for association and clustering because linkage in the cohort was strong. In the later analysis, no new phenotypic data were used to find candidate immune exposures; instead, reliance was placed on TCR beta sequences and their occurrence across donors. A separate validation cohort of 100 to 150 different subjects was used in addition to the roughly 640-subject first cohort. Alongside the repertoire data, information on donor age, sex, ethnicity and CMV serostatus was compiled. A later genetic analysis took genome-wide SNP genotypes for about three fifths of the roughly 700 donors and used that subset as a discovery cohort. Among a few hundred genotyped donors of the cohort, an average of around 240,000 unique TCR beta nucleotide sequences were sequenced per donor, around a sixth of them non-productive. An early release that covered roughly 600 HLA-typed donors contained approximately 300 gigabases of sequencing data and some 87 million unique TCR sequences.

A note on this clone: Its antigen is currently not known. Base qualities are not at hand, and no much larger clone is one base apart.

The CDR3 runs 15 residues from the cysteine to the phenylalanine. Solely the CDR3 DNA is kept, with 45 bases framed from the first base. The germline V gene supplies CDR1 SGHTA and CDR2 FQGNSA. V is pared back by 0 bases and J by 5 bases, with 13 bases lying between the germline termini. The method behind the library was the immunoSEQ multiplex PCR assay. For the multiplex PCR, a mixture combining 60 forward primers for TCR Vbeta segments and 13 reverse primers for TCR Jbeta segments was used. The CDR3 region of rearranged TCR beta genes was amplified from genomic DNA by a multiplex PCR assay. The Illumina HiSeq System was used to sequence the amplified TCR beta libraries as 87-base-pair reads. The paper's data handling went like this. Across the 500 to 700 repertoires, a later analysis counted roughly 84 million unique TCR beta chains, approximately 10 million of which were shared by at least two donors. Raw reads were error-corrected and collapsed into unique sequences by a nearest-neighbor algorithm in which closely related sequences were merged to remove PCR and sequencing errors. To assign V, D and J gene segments, CDR3 sequences were aligned to IMGT reference sequences. For a sequence to be retained, at least a six-nucleotide match to both a V gene segment and a J gene segment was required. Rearrangements were called productive when the CDR3 lacked stop codons and stayed in frame with V and J; all others were non-productive. Following IMGT convention, CDR3 was defined as the stretch from the second conserved V-encoded cysteine to the conserved J-encoded phenylalanine. In an earlier analysis of more than 550 of the donors, sequences lacking an unambiguous match to a single V gene segment were excluded. An earlier analysis of 587 of the donors classified V segments as functional when productive rearrangements were above 56.7% and as segregating when the standard deviation between donors was above 5%. A statistical classification framework was developed to diagnose cytomegalovirus status using the catalog of TCR beta chain sequences. In a later analysis, V and J genes were assigned by comparing TCR nucleotide sequences against IMGT/GENE-DB human TR gene sequences. The TCRdist pipeline was used in a later analysis to assign CDR3 sequences and most-parsimonious VDJ recombination scenarios. In a later analysis, each TCR beta chain was defined by its CDR3 amino acid sequence together with its V-gene family, and reads lacking a unique V-gene family were excluded. To address suspected cross-contamination and a sequencing artifact, a later analysis removed roughly 640 highly shared, low-generation-probability nucleotide sequences. In a later analysis, a clonal expansion index for each public chain was calculated from normalized within-repertoire ranks of inferred template counts. Generation probabilities in a later analysis came from a VDJ recombination model fitted to out-of-frame rearrangements, and those results were checked against IGoR. In a later analysis, hypergeometric tests were used to score TCR-TCR, TCR-HLA and TCR-CMV co-occurrence, with a repertoire-size bias correction applied to TCR pairs. False discovery rates were estimated in a later analysis by permuting HLA or CMV assignments 20 times. In a later analysis, co-occurring TCRs were grouped with DBSCAN, and TCRdist sequence similarity was added when clustering was performed within HLA-allele-positive subsets. Co-occurrence clustering excluded repertoires with fewer than 30,000 or more than 120,000 public chains, plus five with anomalous nucleotide sharing. TCRdb's version of the immuneACCESS table is confined to in-frame rearrangements and falls short of the full clone set. An unresolved V gene accounts for under half of the shortfall where checked; the remainder is of unknown origin. V and J calls plus clone size are reproduced from that table; the DNA served to infer D and trimming. Within this sample are more than 150,000 clones, with around 80% of them counted one time only. 1.4% of the sample lies in the top ten.

The study at large found these results: In vitro tests confirmed that a few of the cytomegalovirus-associated TCR beta chains recognize cytomegalovirus antigens. According to a later analysis, most CMV-associated TCR beta chains appeared to be HLA-restricted, and the HLA associations seemed to be driven largely by CMV exposure. According to a later genetic analysis, donors in an Asian-associated ancestry cluster had fewer N-insertions in productive TCRs than the approximately 700-donor mean. While some public TCRs were present in many individuals, most TCR sequences turned up only very rarely across donors. The classifier was reported to diagnose cytomegalovirus status with high specificity and sensitivity in both the original and validation cohorts. Because the 87-base-pair reads could not distinguish some IMGT-functional V segments, including TRBV6-2 and TRBV6-3, those segments were excluded. Because HLA typing was unavailable for some donors at each locus, only the typed subset was used in association tests. In a later analysis, HLA-associated TCR beta chains were found to be more clonally expanded and to have lower generation probabilities than equally common non-associated chains. Roughly uniform sequencing depth across donors was assumed in presence/absence analyses, although this assumption may not hold. The study listed 150 to 200 TCR beta chains as associated with cytomegalovirus. The cohort was sequenced for TCR beta chains only, and without alpha or paired-chain data the features that could be detected were limited. Several of the top co-occurrence clusters appeared to be linked to parvovirus B19, influenza, CMV and Epstein-Barr virus, according to a later analysis. Approximately 16 rarely observed V segments, including chromosome 9 orphons, were excluded from the earlier analysis of about 610 of the donors because counts were too low. A later genetic analysis associated a missense DCLRE1C variant with V-gene and J-gene trimming of TCR beta chains, and an independent cohort replicated the association. In a later analysis, the rate of TCR association differed among HLA loci, with DRB1 alleles having the most associated TCRs and HLA-C alleles having the fewest. At a false discovery rate of 0.05, a later analysis linked some 17,000 TCR beta sequences to specific HLA alleles. A further reported finding was that TCR beta sequences accurately predicted the HLA-A and HLA-B alleles for most subjects in the first cohort. Strong co-occurrence of HLA alleles, especially DR and DQ, made assigning TCR associations to individual alleles difficult. CMV serostatus was the only immune exposure information available for the cohort. A group of highly shared sequence variants was considered likely to be a technical artifact of the sequencing pipeline. The authors suggested that the approach could potentially be generalized to other disease states and immunological phenotypes. Broadly in line with IMGT annotations, most TCR beta V segments showed up in productive rearrangements about 87% or about 30% of the time in an earlier analysis of around 550 of the donors. Linkage disequilibrium might explain the correlated functional status among segregating V segments, but an unknown experimental factor could not be ruled out.

The cohort was made up of roughly 670 healthy bone marrow donors. At the time of sampling, every cohort member was nominally healthy, though immune exposures that went unrecorded were likely present. The donor tested CMV seronegative, placing the donor among the 300 to 450 seronegative members of the cohort. Every donor gave a peripheral blood sample, and the peripheral blood mononuclear cells from that sample were used for TCR beta sequencing. The Qiagen DNeasy Blood Extraction Kit was used to extract genomic DNA from the blood cell samples. Sequencing input: PBMCs. This receptor was identified in a man aged 18 to 29 in good health and CMV-seronegative. Rearrangement joined TRBV7-2 to TRBJ1-2, and perhaps TRBD1 as D gene, on 5 matching bases. The DNA is as follows: TGTGCCAGCAGCTTAGCTGGTCAGGGCGGTTATGGCTACACCTTC. This is translated as CASSLAGQGGYGYTF. Here the CDR3 is joined to the reference TRBV7-2 and TRBJ1-2 genes, and the full variable domain is: GAGVSQSPSNKVTEKGKDVELRCDPISGHTALYWYRQSLGQGLEFLIYFQGNSAPDKSGLPSDRFSAERTGGSVSTLTIQRTQQEDSAVYLCASSLAGQGGYGYTFGSGTRLTVV.